These 6 T cell receptor beta chains were all obtained from the same sample, sequenced in a study of cytomegalovirus exposure and HLA in healthy donors. The study ran its PCR with 60 Vbeta and 13 Jbeta primers. Clones were read by immunoSEQ multiplex PCR, and TCRdb kept only the in-frame ones, dropping some. The sample contains about 160,000 clones, about four fifths of which appear only once. The sample taken for sequencing was PBMCs. Every receptor here comes from a male donor in good health and CMV-seropositive.

This clone came up a few times. The DNA of the CDR3 is TGTGCCACCAGCTCAACTGGAAACACCATATATTTT. Amino acid sequence: CATSSTGNTIYF. The chain employs TRBV15 and TRBJ1-3; D gene uncertain. This CDR3 contains 12 residues. Germline V gene sequence: CDR1 LNHNV, CDR2 YYDKDF (reference sequence). With 5 bases removed from V and 2 bases from J, the gap between germline ends came to 4 bases.

The gene calls are TRBV27 and TRBJ2-1; perhaps TRBD2 as D (7 bases). This CDR3 is 13 amino acids long. The germline V gene has CDR1 MNHEY and CDR2 SMNVEV (reference sequence). The germline V and J ends were trimmed by 10 bases and 7 bases, with 17 bases remaining between them. DNA for the CDR3: TGTGCCACCGGGGGGCTTTCATCTAATGAGCAGTTCTTC. Its translation: CATGGLSSNEQFF.

V and J are TRBV9 and TRBJ2-2; TRBD2 might be the D (7 bases). The CDR3 has 15 amino acids. V lost 0 bases and J lost 7, with 13 bases in between. Germline loops: CDR1 SGDLS, CDR2 YYNGEE. The CDR3 sequence is CASSVGGGRGGELFF. In DNA form, the CDR3 reads TGTGCCAGCAGCGTAGGGGGGGGGCGCGGCGGGGAGCTGTTTTTT.

The chain combines TRBV2 with TRBJ2-5; TRBD1 matches 7 bases. Germline loops: CDR1 SNHLY, CDR2 FYNNEI. This CDR3 is built from 14 residues. V was clipped by 8 bases and J by 0 bases; unmatched bases: 6. The CDR3 DNA sequence: TGTGCCAGCGGTACAGGGGCATACCAAGAGACCCAGTACTTC. Translation: CASGTGAYQETQYF.

In nucleotides, the CDR3 is TGTGCCAGCAGCCTAGGAGGGCCGAGCTCCTACAATGAGCAGTTCTTC. This sequence encodes CASSLGGPSSYNEQFF. The chain couples TRBV11-3 to TRBJ2-1; a possible D gene is TRBD2 (6 bases). Trimming left V 5 bases short and J 0 bases short, with 14 bases between. Germline-derived CDR1 and CDR2 are SGHNT and YENEEA. This CDR3 comprises 16 residues.

The chain links TRBV7-8 to TRBJ1-2; no definite D call. The CDR3 extends over 13 amino acids. V was shortened by 1 base and J by 4 bases, with 7 bases between the two germline ends. Germline CDR1 SGHVS, CDR2 FQNEAQ. The CDR3, as DNA: TGTGCCAGCAGCTTAGAGGACTCCTATGGCTACACCTTC. Amino acid sequence: CASSLEDSYGYTF.